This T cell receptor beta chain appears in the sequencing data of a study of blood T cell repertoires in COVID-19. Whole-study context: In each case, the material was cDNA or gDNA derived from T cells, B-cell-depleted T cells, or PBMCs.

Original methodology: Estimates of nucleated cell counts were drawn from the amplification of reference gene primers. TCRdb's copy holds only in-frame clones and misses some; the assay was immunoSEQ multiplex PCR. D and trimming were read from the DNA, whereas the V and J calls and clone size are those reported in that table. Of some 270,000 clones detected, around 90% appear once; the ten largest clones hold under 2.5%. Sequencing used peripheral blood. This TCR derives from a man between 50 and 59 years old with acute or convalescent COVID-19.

The CDR3 sequence is CASSLGRDRLNLQFF. DNA of the CDR3: TGCGCCAGCAGTCTTGGGAGAGACAGGTTGAATTTGCAGTTCTTC. The chain carries TRBV10-2 and TRBJ2-1; a weak D match, TRBD1 (6 bases). Germline lookup yields CDR1 WSHSY and CDR2 SAAADI. There are 15 residues in the CDR3. Trimming took off 5 bases at V and 12 bases at J, with 23 bases between the two ends.